This T cell receptor beta chain emerged from a study of a mutant IDH1 vaccine in newly diagnosed glioma. At the level of the study: The start of vaccination came 4-6 weeks after radiotherapy alone, or with temozolomide cycles. Before enrollment, the patients had been treated with radiotherapy alone, temozolomide alone, or both together. Most of them had received both.

General study results and limits: Changes in top peripheral clonotypes did not appear linked to pseudoprogression.

Trimming took 6 bases from V and 11 from J, leaving 13 bases between them. This CDR3 contains 11 residues. Germline CDR1 reads MNHNS; CDR2 reads SASEGT. Sample share makes this clone medium-sized (0.01 to 0.1%). The antigen remains undetermined. The time point was: week 23, last vaccination. Doses consisted of 300 ug of mutant IDH1 20-mer peptide each, paired with topical imiquimod. Method: immunoSEQ multiplex PCR; TCRdb's copy keeps in-frame clones and lacks some. Of around 30,000 clones in the sample, over 75% are singletons; the top ten hold less than 3%. The chain links TRBV6-1 to TRBJ1-1, with D unclear. The sequence derives from a man in his forties or fifties with glioma. Sample: PBMCs, taken from a glioma patient whose treatment included an IDH1 peptide vaccine. The chain's CDR3 is CASSARFLAFF. CDR3 in DNA: TGTGCCAGCAGCGCCCGGTTTTTGGCTTTCTTT.